This T cell receptor (beta chain) derives from a study of blood T cell repertoires in COVID-19. Overall study: PBMCs, B-cell-depleted T cells, or T cells provided the cDNA or gDNA that made up the material.

Under the authors' procedure: Using reference gene primer amplification, nucleated cell counts were estimated. The data were produced by immunoSEQ multiplex PCR, yet TCRdb's version contains in-frame clones alone and is incomplete. V, J and clone size were drawn from that table, and D and trimming were deduced from the DNA. The sample gives tens of thousands of clones, 78% of which show up once; roughly 5.3% is in the top ten. CDR1 is MNHNS, CDR2 SASEGT, per germline. The CDR3 runs 12 residues. As for this clone: Its ends do not fully match the called genes, so a read error is possible.

This sequence originates from a human donor in a cohort sampled during active COVID-19. Sequencing was carried out using peripheral blood. The V gene is TRBV6-1, the J gene TRBJ2-7, with D tentatively TRBD2 (6 bases). CDR3 in amino acids: CASSEPGVGALF. The DNA of the CDR3 is TGTGCCAGCAGTGAACCGGGGGTGGGTGCCCTCTTC.